The text below deals with one T cell receptor beta chain. Its antigen is unknown. This sample was taken from a study of CD8 T cells in ankylosing spondylitis. As the method for making TCR beta libraries, quantitative 5'-RACE with molecular barcodes was used. TCRdb recomputed calls from the 5' RACE reads with MiXCR, one row per CDR3 protein. The table has hundreds of thousands of distinct CDR3 sequences, 25% to 30% seen once. Study results and limitations: Ankylosing spondylitis blood appeared to be characterized by a TCR beta motif of eight highly homologous variants.

The CDR3 loop spans 15 amino acids. Per the germline V gene, CDR1 is SGHVS and CDR2 is FNYEAQ. V lost 3 bases to trimming and J lost 4 bases, with 14 bases between them. The material sequenced was blood, either unsorted or a sorted T cell fraction (not recorded which). The sequence derives from a male donor with ankylosing spondylitis. V is TRBV7-6 and J is TRBJ2-3; D may be TRBD1 (6 bases). In DNA form, the CDR3 reads TGTGCCAGCAGCTTTGGTGGGACAAGTGCAGATACGCAGTATTTT. Translation gives CASSFGGTSADTQYF.